The sequence of this T cell receptor beta chain was determined in a study of PD-L1 blockade in urothelial cancer. On the study more broadly: Between 0 and 3 prior chemotherapy regimens had been given to patients. Analyses used blood from 3 weeks (second dose) and 6 weeks after treatment start.

The germline V gene encodes CDR1 MGHRA and CDR2 YSYEKL. The length of the CDR3 is 17 residues. The method was immunoSEQ multiplex PCR; TCRdb's version includes in-frame clones alone and lacks a portion of them. This table has 90,000 to 130,000 clones, roughly 90% appearing once. On this clone: At one boundary the junction diverges from the germline segment, which might be a read error.

Time point: peripheral blood 6 weeks after treatment start. The study collected 1 to 8 samples per patient, pretreatment and on-treatment. The TCR comes from a man aged 60 to 75 with urothelial cancer. The sample here was PBMCs, taken around atezolizumab (anti-PD-L1) treatment. The chain carries TRBV4-1 and TRBJ2-5, with TRBD2 matching 11 bases. Written as DNA, the CDR3 is TGCGCCAGCAGCCAAGGTAGCGGGGGGGCCACCCAAAAGACCCAGTACTTC. Translated, it gives CASSQGSGGATQKTQYF.